The next 29 T cell receptor beta chains were all read from a single sample in a study of cytomegalovirus exposure and HLA in healthy donors. PCR used 60 Vbeta primers and 13 Jbeta primers. Assay: immunoSEQ multiplex PCR; the TCRdb copy retains only in-frame clones and omits some. The sample shows approximately 160,000 clones, 82% of them seen only once. Material for sequencing was PBMCs. The receptors shown here come from a girl aged 2 to 9 in good health and CMV-seropositive.

The gene calls are TRBV27 and TRBJ2-5; D is possibly TRBD2 (5 bases). Trimming removed 6 bases from V and 0 bases from J, with 14 bases in between. The CDR3 extends over 15 amino acids. Germline CDR1 and CDR2: MNHEY and SMNVEV (reference sequence). The CDR3 reads CASSLYGSYQETQYF. The CDR3, as DNA: TGTGCCAGCAGCCTATATGGGAGTTACCAAGAGACCCAGTACTTC.

The genes are TRBV9 and TRBJ1-1; D call uncertain. This CDR3 has 14 amino acids. The V and J ends lost 3 bases and 1 base respectively, with 10 bases between them. CDR1 SGDLS and CDR2 YYNGEE come from the germline V gene. CDR3 sequence (DNA): TGTGCCAGCAGCGGGAAGGAGCGGAACACTGAAGCTTTCTTT. This translates into CASSGKERNTEAFF.

The chain uses TRBV6-7 and TRBJ2-2; TRBD2 is a possible D gene (5 bases). TRBV6-7 is classed as an ORF, of uncertain function. CDR3 length equals 16 residues. Deletions cut 0 bases from V and 0 bases from J, with 8 bases between. CDR3 in DNA: TGTGCCAGCAGTTACTCGGGGAGATCGAACACCGGGGAGCTGTTTTTT. Its translation: CASSYSGRSNTGELFF.

As to this clone: At one of its ends the junction is not consistent with the germline gene, which may arise from a read error. V gene TRBV4-1 combines with J gene TRBJ2-5, with TRBD2 identical over 16 bases. Germline CDR1 and CDR2: MGHRA and YSYEKL. CDR3 size: 16 residues. The CDR3 region is CASSLGLAGGQGTQYF. CDR3 DNA: TGCGCCAGCAGCCTGGGACTAGCGGGAGGGCAAGGGACCCAGTACTTC.

The chain is built from TRBV7-8 and TRBJ2-5, with D perhaps matching TRBD1 (6 bases). Germline V gene sequence: CDR1 SGHVS, CDR2 FQNEAQ. Trimming stripped 3 bases from V and 4 bases from J, with 12 bases between. The CDR3 has 14 amino acids. The CDR3 protein is CASSFRGRGETQYF. Written as DNA, the CDR3 is TGTGCCAGCAGCTTCAGGGGCCGGGGAGAGACCCAGTACTTC.

The J gene is TRBJ2-3, the V gene TRBV6-4, with 10 positions matching TRBD2. Per germline, CDR1 MRHNA and CDR2 SNTAGT. The CDR3 has 15 residues. The J segment lost 0 bases and the V segment lost 5 bases, leaving 2 bases of the junction unmatched. The CDR3 loop is CASSTTSGSTDTQYF. DNA of the CDR3: TGTGCCAGCAGTACGACTAGCGGGAGCACAGATACGCAGTATTTT.

This sequence joins TRBV30 and TRBJ2-7, with D possibly matching TRBD1 (6 bases). There are 13 residues in the CDR3. V gave up 8 bases and J gave up 2 bases, with 16 bases separating them. The germline CDR1 and CDR2 sequences are GTSNPN and SVGIG (reference sequence). The CDR3 is CAAADRSPYEQYF. CDR3 in DNA: TGTGCCGCCGCCGACAGGTCCCCCTACGAGCAGTACTTC.

The rearrangement links TRBV5-6 to TRBJ2-3, with 15 bases matching TRBD2. Looked up from germline, CDR1 is SGHDT and CDR2 is YYEEEE. After removal of 7 bases from V and 8 bases from J, the junction contained 8 bases not matched to a gene. The CDR3 is made up of 15 amino acids. The CDR3 reads CASSGSGLAGGTQYF. In DNA form, the CDR3 reads TGTGCCAGCTCTGGTTCGGGACTAGCGGGAGGTACGCAGTATTTT. The full variable domain, in which reference TRBV5-6 and TRBJ2-3 provide the parts outside the CDR3, is DAGVTQSPTHLIKTRGQQVTLRCSPKSGHDTVSWYQQALGQGPQFIFQYYEEEERQRGNFPDRFSGHQFPNYSSELNVNALLLGDSALYLCASSGSGLAGGTQYFGPGTRLTVL.

The chain joins TRBV6-1 to TRBJ2-7; 8 nucleotides line up with TRBD2. The CDR3 length is 15 residues. Unmatched junction bases numbered 18, after V lost 11 bases and J lost 6 bases. The germline V gene has CDR1 MNHNS and CDR2 SASEGT. CDR3: CAPAGGGRIRGEQYF. In DNA, the CDR3 is TGTGCCCCGGCGGGGGGCGGGAGGATTAGGGGCGAGCAGTACTTC.

The chain has TRBV15 and TRBJ1-4; possibly TRBD1 for D (6 bases). The CDR3 extends over 17 amino acids. Per germline, CDR1 LNHNV and CDR2 YYDKDF (reference sequence). V was clipped by 0 bases and J by 0 bases, with 11 bases between them. CDR3 DNA: TGTGCCACCAGCAGAGATAGGGGACAAGCAACTAATGAAAAACTGTTTTTT. This translates into CATSRDRGQATNEKLFF.

The V gene is TRBV10-2, the J gene TRBJ1-5; 8 bases agree with TRBD1. Germline V gene sequence: CDR1 WSHSY, CDR2 SAAADI. J was trimmed by 0 bases and V by 6 bases; bases with no gene match: 10. This CDR3 comprises 17 residues. CDR3 amino acids: CASRAGTGSYSNQPQHF. CDR3 DNA: TGCGCCAGCAGAGCCGGGACAGGCTCATATAGCAATCAGCCCCAGCATTTT.

V is TRBV7-2 and J is TRBJ2-7; D ambiguous. Trimming removed 3 bases at V and 0 bases at J, with 9 bases between. This CDR3 is 14 amino acids long. Germline-derived CDR1 and CDR2 are SGHTA and FQGNSA. The CDR3 region has the DNA TGTGCCAGCAGCTTTGTGGCTAGCTCCTACGAGCAGTACTTC. Protein sequence: CASSFVASSYEQYF.

This chain connects TRBV14 to TRBJ2-7; maybe TRBD1 (6 bases). The CDR3 has 14 amino acids. Trimming removed 2 bases at V and 5 bases at J, with 13 bases between. Germline-derived CDR1 and CDR2 are SGHDN and FVKESK. The CDR3 sequence is CASSQPTGRDEQYF. Here the CDR3 DNA reads TGTGCCAGCAGCCAACCCACAGGGCGCGACGAGCAGTACTTC.

This clone was detected only once. J is TRBJ1-2 and V is TRBV10-3; 10 bases match TRBD1. The CDR3 is 17 residues long. V shed 8 bases and J 3 bases; nucleotides not matched to a gene: 15. CDR1 is ENHRY and CDR2 is SYGVKD in the germline V gene. The CDR3 bases are TGTGCCATCCAAATTGGGGACAGGGGAGACTCAGACTATGGCTACACCTTC. Translated, it gives CAIQIGDRGDSDYGYTF.

V gene TRBV5-1 combines with J gene TRBJ2-2; D not resolved. The CDR3 has 16 amino acids. V lost 0 bases and J 4 bases, leaving 13 bases between the germline ends. Germline loops: CDR1 SGHRS, CDR2 YFSETQ. The CDR3 here is CASSLAVRWFTGELFF. The DNA for the CDR3 is TGCGCCAGCAGCTTGGCCGTCAGATGGTTCACCGGGGAGCTGTTTTTT.

The chain recombines TRBV5-6 with TRBJ2-7, with D possibly matching TRBD1 (6 bases). Trimming took off 4 bases at V and 6 bases at J, with 14 bases between the two ends. This CDR3 region has 13 residues. Germline V CDR1 and CDR2: SGHDT, YYEEEE. The CDR3 DNA follows: TGTGCCAGCAGCACGATCCAGGGGAGCGAGCAGTACTTC. This encodes CASSTIQGSEQYF.

The chain links TRBV30 to TRBJ2-5; D unresolved. V shed 4 bases and J shed 2 bases, with 8 bases lying between them. Germline CDR1 and CDR2: GTSNPN and SVGIG (reference sequence). This CDR3 comprises 12 residues. The DNA for the CDR3 is TGTGCCTGGAACATCCAACAAGAGACCCAGTACTTC. It specifies CAWNIQQETQYF. The full variable domain, with the rest looked up from reference TRBV30 and TRBJ2-5, is SQTIHQWPATLVQPVGSPLSLECTVEGTSNPNLYWYRQAAGRGLQLLFYSVGIGQISSEVPQNLSASRPQDRQFILSSKKLLLSDSGFYLCAWNIQQETQYFGPGTRLLVL.

The gene calls are TRBV6-5 and TRBJ2-1; 9 bases align to TRBD2. In germline, CDR1 is MNHEY, CDR2 SVGAGI. With 4 bases clipped from V and 2 bases from J, the junction kept 6 bases outside the gene matches. This CDR3 region has 16 residues. CDR3 sequence: CASSSGRLAAYNEQFF. In nucleotides, the CDR3 is TGTGCCAGCAGTTCCGGTCGACTAGCGGCCTACAATGAGCAGTTCTTC.

The chain carries TRBV27 and TRBJ1-5, with a possible D match to TRBD1 (6 bases). The CDR3 covers 12 residues. With 11 bases removed from V and 7 bases from J, the gap between germline ends came to 15 bases. The germline V gene encodes CDR1 MNHEY and CDR2 SMNVEV (reference sequence). The CDR3, as DNA: TGTGCCTCCGGGACACTCCGGCAGCCCCAGCATTTT. Encoded protein: CASGTLRQPQHF.

The chain recombines TRBV6-5 with TRBJ2-3; no clear D. V dropped 6 bases and J dropped 5 bases, with 15 bases sitting between them. This CDR3 contains 14 residues. CDR1 and CDR2 (germline): MNHEY, SVGAGI. The CDR3 DNA follows: TGTGCCAGCAGATCCCGTTCGTTAATAGATACGCAGTATTTT. Translation: CASRSRSLIDTQYF.

This clone was seen only once. The chain joins TRBV2 to TRBJ2-3; TRBD2 matches 13 bases. CDR3 length: 19 amino acids. From germline, CDR1 is SNHLY and CDR2 FYNNEI. The trim removed 6 bases at V and 2 bases at J, leaving 14 bases unmatched. The CDR3 DNA follows: TGTGCCAGCAGCTCCGCGGGGGGACTAGCGGGAATGAACACAGATACGCAGTATTTT. Amino acid sequence: CASSSAGGLAGMNTDTQYF.

The V and J genes are TRBV18 and TRBJ1-1; possibly TRBD1 for D (5 bases). Deletions cut 4 bases from V and 3 bases from J, with 9 bases between. This CDR3 contains 13 residues. Looked up from germline, CDR1 is KGHSH and CDR2 is LQKENI. The CDR3 DNA is TGTGCCAGCTCACAGGTCAGGGACACTGAAGCTTTCTTT. Translated, it gives CASSQVRDTEAFF.

The sample holds a few counts of this clone. J is TRBJ1-5 and V is TRBV5-5; D is unclear. The CDR3 runs to 13 residues. Germline V gene sequence: CDR1 SGHKS, CDR2 YYEKEE (reference sequence). With 4 bases removed from V and 7 bases from J, the gap between germline ends came to 12 bases. The CDR3 here is CASSPRTIQPQHF. Written as DNA, the CDR3 is TGTGCCAGCAGCCCTAGGACTATCCAGCCCCAGCATTTT.

This chain connects TRBV19 to TRBJ1-5; 7 positions agree with TRBD1. V gave up 3 bases and J gave up 0 bases; unmatched junction bases: 11. CDR1 is LNHDA and CDR2 is SQIVND in the germline V gene (reference sequence). This CDR3 spans 18 amino acids. The CDR3 nucleotides read TGTGCCAGTAGTATGCGGGACAGAACAGACTATAGCAATCAGCCCCAGCATTTT. Its translation: CASSMRDRTDYSNQPQHF.

This sequence joins TRBV7-9 and TRBJ2-7; D is undetermined. V was trimmed by 1 base and J by 3 bases, leaving 13 bases between them. Germline V gene lookup returns CDR1 SEHNR and CDR2 FQNEAQ (reference sequence). There are 15 residues in the CDR3. DNA for the CDR3: TGTGCCAGCAGCTTAGACAGCAGGATAGACTACGAGCAGTACTTC. This codes for CASSLDSRIDYEQYF. Full variable domain (remainder filled in from reference TRBV7-9 and TRBJ2-7): DTGVSQNPRHKITKRGQNVTFRCDPISEHNRLYWYRQTLGQGPEFLTYFQNEAQLEKSRLLSDRFSAERPKGSFSTLEIQRTEQGDSAMYLCASSLDSRIDYEQYFGPGTRLTVT.

V usage is TRBV19 and J usage is TRBJ2-3; 11 bases map to TRBD2. V lost 8 bases, J lost 2 bases, and 6 bases stayed unmatched. Germline loops: CDR1 LNHDA, CDR2 SQIVND (reference sequence). CDR3 length: 15 amino acids. CDR3 DNA: TGTGCCAGTGGCGTAGCGGGAGGGTTCACAGATACGCAGTATTTT. The encoded protein is CASGVAGGFTDTQYF.

The V gene is TRBV14, the J gene TRBJ2-3, with D perhaps matching TRBD2 (6 bases). CDR3 length: 15 amino acids. Per germline, CDR1 SGHDN and CDR2 FVKESK. V lost 6 bases and J lost 1, with 14 bases in between. CDR3 loop: CASRLTSRGTDTQYF. CDR3 coding DNA: TGTGCCAGCAGGCTTACTAGCAGGGGCACAGATACGCAGTATTTT.

The chain carries TRBV6-5 and TRBJ2-2; 9 nucleotides align to TRBD1. After removal of 5 bases from V and 5 bases from J, the junction contained 3 bases not matched to a gene. The length of the CDR3 is 14 residues. CDR1 is MNHEY, CDR2 SVGAGI, per germline. In DNA form, the CDR3 reads TGTGCCAGCAGTGGGACAGGGTCGACCGGGGAGCTGTTTTTT. Translated, it gives CASSGTGSTGELFF.

This rearrangement joins TRBV30 to TRBJ2-5; 8 bases match TRBD2. Germline V CDR1 and CDR2: GTSNPN, SVGIG (reference sequence). V lost 6 bases, J lost 4 bases, and 13 bases stayed unmatched. The CDR3 has 15 amino acids. The CDR3 nucleotides read TGTGCCTGCGGCGGGGGGAGGGGGAGCGGAGAGACCCAGTACTTC. This gives the protein CACGGGRGSGETQYF.